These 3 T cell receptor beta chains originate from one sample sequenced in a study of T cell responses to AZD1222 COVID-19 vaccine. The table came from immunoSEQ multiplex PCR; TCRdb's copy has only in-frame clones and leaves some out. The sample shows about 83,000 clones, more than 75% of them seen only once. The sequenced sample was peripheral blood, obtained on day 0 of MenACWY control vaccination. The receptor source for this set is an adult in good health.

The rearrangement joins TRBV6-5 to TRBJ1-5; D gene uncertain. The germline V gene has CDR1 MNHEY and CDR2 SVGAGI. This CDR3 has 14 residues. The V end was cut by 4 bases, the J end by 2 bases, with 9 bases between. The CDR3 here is CASSSSPGNQPQHF. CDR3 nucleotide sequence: TGTGCCAGCAGTTCCTCACCGGGCAATCAGCCCCAGCATTTT.

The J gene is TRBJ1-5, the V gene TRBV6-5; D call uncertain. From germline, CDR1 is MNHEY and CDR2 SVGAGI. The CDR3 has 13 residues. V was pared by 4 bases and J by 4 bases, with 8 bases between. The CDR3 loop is CASSSLNNQPQHF. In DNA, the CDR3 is TGTGCCAGCAGTTCCCTAAATAATCAGCCCCAGCATTTT.

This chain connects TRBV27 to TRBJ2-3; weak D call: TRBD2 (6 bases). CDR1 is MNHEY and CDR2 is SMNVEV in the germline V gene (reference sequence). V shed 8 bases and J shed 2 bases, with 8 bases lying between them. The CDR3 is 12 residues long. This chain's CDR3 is CASLDYTDTQYF. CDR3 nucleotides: TGTGCCAGCCTGGACTACACAGATACGCAGTATTTT.